Reported below is one T cell receptor beta chain. Its specificity is unknown. TCRB transcripts that were expressed got sequenced, as all of the isolated RNA had been reverse transcribed. Measured with immunoSEQ multiplex PCR; TCRdb has only the in-frame clones, and not every one. The table records roughly 400,000 clones, over 11% of them present only once. This sample is drawn from a study of beta chain features in type 1 diabetes. General study findings and limits: In patients and controls equally, PCR might favor templates that are shorter.

This CDR3 has 17 residues. From germline, CDR1 is GTSNPN and CDR2 SVGIG (reference sequence). J was trimmed by 7 bases and V by 2 bases; bases with no gene match: 13. The sequenced material came from naive CD4+ T cells from blood. V usage is TRBV30 and J usage is TRBJ2-1; the match to TRBD1 covers 11 bases. This receptor was taken from a man aged 25 to 40 in good health. The CDR3 sequence: CAWSWGWDRGLSNEQFF. The CDR3 DNA follows: TGTGCCTGGAGTTGGGGATGGGACAGGGGGTTGAGTAATGAGCAGTTCTTC.